Given below is one TCR beta chain in context. Its antigen is not known. Other DNA variants within this sample encode the same CDR3. The data originate from a study of beta chain features in type 1 diabetes. Findings and caveats of the study: HLA influence on TCRB rearrangement stayed unresolved here. All four CD4+ subsets from Type 1 diabetes patients carried moderately but significantly shorter TCRB CDR3s.

V dropped 0 bases and J dropped 4; count of bases not matched to a gene: 3. The CDR3 is 16 residues long. Germline CDR1 reads KGHSH; CDR2 reads LQKENI. Of the isolated RNA, all was reverse transcribed, and so the sequenced material was expressed TCRB transcripts. TCRdb keeps only in-frame clones here, not all; method: immunoSEQ multiplex PCR. The sample records some 330,000 clones, more than 9.5% being singletons. The specimen was naive CD4+ T cells from blood. This receptor was obtained from a woman aged 25-40 years in good health. The rearrangement joins TRBV18 to TRBJ2-1; 10 nucleotides match TRBD2. In DNA form, the CDR3 reads TGTGCCAGCTCACCACCGGGGACTAGCGCTTACAATGAGCAGTTCTTC. It codes for CASSPPGTSAYNEQFF.